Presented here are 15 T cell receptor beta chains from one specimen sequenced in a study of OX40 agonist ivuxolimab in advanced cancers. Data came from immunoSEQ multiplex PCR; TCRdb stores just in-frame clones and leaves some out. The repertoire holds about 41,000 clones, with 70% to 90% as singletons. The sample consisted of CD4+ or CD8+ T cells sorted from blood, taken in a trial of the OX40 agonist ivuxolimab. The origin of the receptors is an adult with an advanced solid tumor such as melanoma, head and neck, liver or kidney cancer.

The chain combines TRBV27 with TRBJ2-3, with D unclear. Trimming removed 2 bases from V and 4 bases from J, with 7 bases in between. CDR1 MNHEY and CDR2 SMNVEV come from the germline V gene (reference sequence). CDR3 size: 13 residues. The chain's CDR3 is CASSLIDADTQYF. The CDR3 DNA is TGTGCCAGCAGTTTAATCGACGCAGATACGCAGTATTTT.

The CDR3 loop is CASSPVSVSYNEQFF. In nucleotides, the CDR3 is TGCGCCAGCAGCCCCGTATCCGTATCCTACAATGAGCAGTTCTTC. This chain uses TRBV4-1 with TRBJ2-1; the D is unclear. The CDR3 extends over 15 amino acids. The V end lost 4 bases, the J end lost 1 base, and 11 bases lay between the germline ends. Germline V gene sequence: CDR1 MGHRA, CDR2 YSYEKL.

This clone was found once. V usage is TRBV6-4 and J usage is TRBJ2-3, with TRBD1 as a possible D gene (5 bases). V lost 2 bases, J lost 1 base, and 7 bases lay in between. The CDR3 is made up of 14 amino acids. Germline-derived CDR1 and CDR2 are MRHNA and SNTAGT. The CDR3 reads CASSDGRGTDTQYF. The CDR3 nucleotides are TGTGCCAGCAGTGACGGCAGGGGCACAGATACGCAGTATTTT.

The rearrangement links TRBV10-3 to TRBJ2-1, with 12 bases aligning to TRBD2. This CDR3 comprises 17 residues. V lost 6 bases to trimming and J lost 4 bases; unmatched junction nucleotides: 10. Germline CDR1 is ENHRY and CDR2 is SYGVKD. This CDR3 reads CAISPTTSGSPYNEQFF. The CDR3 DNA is TGTGCCATCAGCCCCACGACTAGCGGGAGCCCGTACAATGAGCAGTTCTTC.

CDR3 sequence reads: CASSWGSGLLGSYEQYF. CDR3 nucleotides: TGTGCCAGCAGCTGGGGTTCGGGGCTCCTTGGCTCCTACGAGCAGTACTTC. The J gene is TRBJ2-7, the V gene TRBV5-6; D assignment may be TRBD1 or TRBD2 (5 bases each). The CDR3 runs to 17 residues. V was clipped by 3 bases and J by 0 bases, with 19 bases between them. CDR1 is SGHDT, CDR2 YYEEEE, per germline.

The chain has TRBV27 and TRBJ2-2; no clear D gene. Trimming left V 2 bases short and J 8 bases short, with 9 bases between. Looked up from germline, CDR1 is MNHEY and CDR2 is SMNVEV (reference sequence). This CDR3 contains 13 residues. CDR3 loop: CASSLLVIGELFF. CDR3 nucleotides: TGTGCCAGCAGTTTACTAGTAATTGGGGAGCTGTTTTTT.

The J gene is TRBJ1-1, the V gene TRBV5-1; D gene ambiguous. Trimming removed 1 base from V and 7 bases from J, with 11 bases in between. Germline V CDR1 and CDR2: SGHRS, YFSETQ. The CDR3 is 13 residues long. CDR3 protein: CASSLSNGREAFF. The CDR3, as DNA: TGCGCCAGCAGCTTGAGTAACGGACGTGAAGCTTTCTTT. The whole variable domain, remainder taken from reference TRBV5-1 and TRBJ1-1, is KAGVTQTPRYLIKTRGQQVTLSCSPISGHRSVSWYQQTPGQGLQFLFEYFSETQRNKGNFPGRFSGRQFSNSRSEMNVSTLELGDSALYLCASSLSNGREAFFGQGTRLTVV.

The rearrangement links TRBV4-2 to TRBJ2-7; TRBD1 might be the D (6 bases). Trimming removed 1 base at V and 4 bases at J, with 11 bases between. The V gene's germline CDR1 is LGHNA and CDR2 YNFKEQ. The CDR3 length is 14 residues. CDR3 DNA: TGTGCCAGCAGCCAAGCGGACAGTCCTTACGAGCAGTACTTC. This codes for CASSQADSPYEQYF.

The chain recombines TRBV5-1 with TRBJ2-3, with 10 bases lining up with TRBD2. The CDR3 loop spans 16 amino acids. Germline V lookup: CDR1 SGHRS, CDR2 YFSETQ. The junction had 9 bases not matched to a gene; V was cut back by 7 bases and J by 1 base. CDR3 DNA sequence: TGCGCCAGCCGGTGGTCCGGGACTAGCGGCACAGATACGCAGTATTTT. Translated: CASRWSGTSGTDTQYF.

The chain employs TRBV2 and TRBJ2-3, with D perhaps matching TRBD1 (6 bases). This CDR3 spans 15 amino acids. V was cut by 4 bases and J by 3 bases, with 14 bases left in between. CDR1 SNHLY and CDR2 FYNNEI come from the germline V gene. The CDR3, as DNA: TGTGCCAGCAGTGGAATCAACAGGGTAACAGATACGCAGTATTTT. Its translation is CASSGINRVTDTQYF.

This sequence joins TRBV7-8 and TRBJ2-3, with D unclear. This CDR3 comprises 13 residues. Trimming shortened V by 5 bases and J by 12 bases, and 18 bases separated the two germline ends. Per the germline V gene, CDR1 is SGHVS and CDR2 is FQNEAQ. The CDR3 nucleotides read TGTGCCAGCAGCCTCCGGTCGAGTGCTGAACAGTATTTT. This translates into CASSLRSSAEQYF.

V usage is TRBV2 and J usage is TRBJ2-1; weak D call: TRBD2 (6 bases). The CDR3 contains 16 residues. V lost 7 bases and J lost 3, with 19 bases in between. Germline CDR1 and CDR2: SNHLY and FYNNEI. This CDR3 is CASTERRGRNYNEQFF. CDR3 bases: TGTGCCAGCACCGAGAGGAGGGGACGGAACTACAATGAGCAGTTCTTC.

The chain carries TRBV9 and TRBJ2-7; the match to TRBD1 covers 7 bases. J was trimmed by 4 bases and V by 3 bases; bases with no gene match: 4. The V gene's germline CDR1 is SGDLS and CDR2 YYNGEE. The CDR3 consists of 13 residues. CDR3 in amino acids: CASSEWGQYEQYF. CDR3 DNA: TGTGCCAGCAGCGAGTGGGGACAGTACGAGCAGTACTTC. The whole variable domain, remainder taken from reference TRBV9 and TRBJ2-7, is DSGVTQTPKHLITATGQRVTLRCSPRSGDLSVYWYQQSLDQGLQFLIQYYNGEERAKGNILERFSAQQFPDLHSELNLSSLELGDSALYFCASSEWGQYEQYFGPGTRLTVT.

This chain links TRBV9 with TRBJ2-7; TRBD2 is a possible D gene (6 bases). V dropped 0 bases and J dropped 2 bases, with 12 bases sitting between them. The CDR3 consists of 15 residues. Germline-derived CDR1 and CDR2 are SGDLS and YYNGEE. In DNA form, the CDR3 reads TGTGCCAGCAGCGTAGCGGGGGATCAAGCCTACGAGCAGTACTTC. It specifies CASSVAGDQAYEQYF.

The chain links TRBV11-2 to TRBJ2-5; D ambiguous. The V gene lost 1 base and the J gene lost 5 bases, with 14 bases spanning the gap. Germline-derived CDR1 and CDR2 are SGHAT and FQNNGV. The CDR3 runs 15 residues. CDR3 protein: CASSLGDVGMETQYF. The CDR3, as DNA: TGTGCCAGCAGCTTAGGAGACGTAGGGATGGAGACCCAGTACTTC.